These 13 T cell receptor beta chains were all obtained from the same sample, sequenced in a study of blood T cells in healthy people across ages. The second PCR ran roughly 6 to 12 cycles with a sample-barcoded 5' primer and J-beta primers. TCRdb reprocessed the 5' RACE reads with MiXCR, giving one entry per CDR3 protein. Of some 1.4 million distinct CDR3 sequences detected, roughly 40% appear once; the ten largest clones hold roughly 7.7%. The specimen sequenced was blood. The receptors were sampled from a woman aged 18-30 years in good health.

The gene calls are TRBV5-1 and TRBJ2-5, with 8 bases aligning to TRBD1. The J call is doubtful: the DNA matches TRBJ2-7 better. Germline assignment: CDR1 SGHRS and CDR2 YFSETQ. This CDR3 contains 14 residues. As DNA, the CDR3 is TGCGCCAGCAGCCCCACGACAGGGGCCTACGAGCAGTACTTC. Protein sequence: CASSPTTGAYEQYF.

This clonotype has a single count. CDR3 sequence: CSARGSQVGIQYF. The DNA of the CDR3 is TGCAGTGCTAGAGGGTCCCAGGTTGGCATTCAGTACTTC. The V gene is TRBV20-1, the J gene TRBJ2-4; the D is unclear. The CDR3 loop spans 13 amino acids. Germline V gene sequence: CDR1 DFQATT, CDR2 SNEGSKA (reference sequence). The V gene lost 1 base and the J gene lost 9 bases, with 13 bases spanning the gap.

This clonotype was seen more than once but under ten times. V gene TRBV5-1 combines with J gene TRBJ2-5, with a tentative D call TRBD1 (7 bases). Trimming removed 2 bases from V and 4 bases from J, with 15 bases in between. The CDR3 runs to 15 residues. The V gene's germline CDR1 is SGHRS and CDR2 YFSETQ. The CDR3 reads CASSFGSGGGETQYF. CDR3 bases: TGCGCCAGCAGCTTTGGGTCAGGGGGAGGAGAGACCCAGTACTTC.

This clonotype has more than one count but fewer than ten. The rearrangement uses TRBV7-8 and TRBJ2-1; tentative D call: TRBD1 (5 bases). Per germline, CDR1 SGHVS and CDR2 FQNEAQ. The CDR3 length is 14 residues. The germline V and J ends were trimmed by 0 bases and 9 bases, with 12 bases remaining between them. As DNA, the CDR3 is TGTGCCAGCAGCTTAGCGGGGCTGATGGGTGAGCAGTTCTTC. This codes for CASSLAGLMGEQFF.

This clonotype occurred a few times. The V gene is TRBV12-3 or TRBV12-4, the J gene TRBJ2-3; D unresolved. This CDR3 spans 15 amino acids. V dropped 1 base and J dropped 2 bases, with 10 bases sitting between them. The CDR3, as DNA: TGTGCCAGCAGTTTAGGTGGGGATTTCACAGATACGCAGTATTTT. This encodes CASSLGGDFTDTQYF.

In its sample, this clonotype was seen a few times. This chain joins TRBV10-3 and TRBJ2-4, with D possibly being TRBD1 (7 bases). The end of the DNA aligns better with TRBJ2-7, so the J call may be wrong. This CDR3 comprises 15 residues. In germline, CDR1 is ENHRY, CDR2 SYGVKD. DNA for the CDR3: TGTGCCATCAGTGAAGGAGGGGGCTCCTCCTACGAGCAGTACTTC. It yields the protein CAISEGGGSSYEQYF.

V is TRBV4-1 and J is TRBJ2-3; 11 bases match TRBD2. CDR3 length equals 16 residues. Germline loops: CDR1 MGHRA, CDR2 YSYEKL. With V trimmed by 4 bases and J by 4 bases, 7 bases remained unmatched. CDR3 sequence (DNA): TGCGCCAGCAGCCTTAGACTAGCGGGATGGGCAGATACGCAGTATTTT. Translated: CASSLRLAGWADTQYF.

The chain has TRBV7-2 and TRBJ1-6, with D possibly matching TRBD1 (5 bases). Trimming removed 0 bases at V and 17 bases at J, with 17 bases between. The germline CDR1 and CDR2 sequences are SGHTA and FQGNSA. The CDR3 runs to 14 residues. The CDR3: CASSLAAGPPRIHF. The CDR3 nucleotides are TGTGCCAGCAGCTTAGCTGCAGGGCCCCCGCGGATCCACTTT.

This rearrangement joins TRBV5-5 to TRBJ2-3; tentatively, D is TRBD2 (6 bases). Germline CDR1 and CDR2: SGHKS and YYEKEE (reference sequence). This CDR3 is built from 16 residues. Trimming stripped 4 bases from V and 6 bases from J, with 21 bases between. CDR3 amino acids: CASSPRDSYPRDTQYF. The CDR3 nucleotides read TGTGCCAGCAGCCCACGGGACTCTTATCCCCGGGATACGCAGTATTTT.

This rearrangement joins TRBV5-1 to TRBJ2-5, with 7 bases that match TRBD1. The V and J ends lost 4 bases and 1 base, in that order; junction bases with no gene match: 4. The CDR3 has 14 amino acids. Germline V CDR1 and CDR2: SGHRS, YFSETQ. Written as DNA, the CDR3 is TGCGCCAGCAGCAGGACAGGTCTCCAAGAGACCCAGTACTTC. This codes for CASSRTGLQETQYF.

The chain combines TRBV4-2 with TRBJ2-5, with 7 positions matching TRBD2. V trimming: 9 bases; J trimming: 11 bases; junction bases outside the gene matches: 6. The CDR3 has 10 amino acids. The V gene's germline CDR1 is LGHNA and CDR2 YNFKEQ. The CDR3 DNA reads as TGTGCCAGAAAGGGGAGGGAGCAGTACTTC. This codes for CARKGREQYF.

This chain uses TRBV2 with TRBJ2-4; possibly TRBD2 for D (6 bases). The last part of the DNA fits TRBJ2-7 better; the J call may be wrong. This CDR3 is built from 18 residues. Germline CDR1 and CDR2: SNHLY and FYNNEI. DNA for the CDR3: TGTGCCAGCAGGTACCGGGAGAATTTTATTCTGAGTTCCTACGAGCAGTACTTC. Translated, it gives CASRYRENFILSSYEQYF.

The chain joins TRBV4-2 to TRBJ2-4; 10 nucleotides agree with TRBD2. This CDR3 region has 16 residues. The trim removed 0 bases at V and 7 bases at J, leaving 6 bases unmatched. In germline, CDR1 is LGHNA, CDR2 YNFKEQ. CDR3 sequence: CASSQEAASGGNIQYF. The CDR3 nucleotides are TGTGCCAGCAGCCAAGAGGCGGCTAGCGGGGGTAACATTCAGTACTTC.